A single T cell receptor beta chain is shown here with its context. Per the authors' pipeline: Quantification of nucleated cells was approximated via reference gene primer amplification. Clones were sequenced by immunoSEQ multiplex PCR, and TCRdb holds only the in-frame ones, with some missing. The V and J calls and clone size were taken over from that table, and D and trimming were inferred from the DNA. Among about 120,000 clones listed, 90% were seen once. This record belongs to a study of blood T cell repertoires in COVID-19. Whole-study context: T cells, B-cell-depleted T cells, or PBMCs supplied cDNA or gDNA.

The Seattle patients, enrolled during active infection, were followed longitudinally. Germline CDR1 reads MNHEY; CDR2 reads SMNVEV (reference sequence). The CDR3 totals 14 residues. The germline V and J ends were trimmed by 1 base and 4 bases, with 8 bases remaining between them. The TCR comes from a woman aged 55 to 70 with COVID-19, enrolled during active disease. Material for sequencing was peripheral blood. J is TRBJ1-5 and V is TRBV27, with D tentatively TRBD1 (6 bases). The CDR3 is CASSLLTGNQPQHF. The CDR3 DNA follows: TGTGCCAGCAGTTTATTGACAGGTAATCAGCCCCAGCATTTT.